Shown below are 2 T cell receptor beta chains from a single sample sequenced in a study of monozygotic twins with inflammatory bowel disease. One entry per CDR3 protein, without DNA, is what TCRdb gives after re-calling the 5' RACE reads. The sample totals 190,000 or so distinct CDR3 sequences. Sequencing was carried out using blood. These receptors all stem from a human donor with ulcerative colitis or Crohn's disease, or a healthy co-twin of an affected twin (not recorded which).

The V gene is TRBV29-1, the J gene TRBJ2-2. This CDR3 has 11 amino acids. Germline V CDR1 and CDR2: SQVTM, ANQGSEA. The CDR3 protein is CSVVFTGELFF.

The chain joins TRBV6-1 to TRBJ2-7; TCRdb proposes TRBD1, but this gene call is untestable without DNA. Germline V lookup: CDR1 MNHNS, CDR2 SASEGT. The CDR3 has 15 residues. CDR3 protein: CASTPGTGITYEQYF.